The 7 T cell receptor beta chains reported below all come from one sample, sequenced in a study of blood T cells in healthy people across ages. A second about 7 to 12 cycle PCR used barcoded and J-beta primers. TCRdb processed the 5' RACE reads anew with MiXCR; each CDR3 protein has one entry. The table includes about 1,400,000 distinct CDR3 sequences, around 39% detected once. Sequenced sample: blood. The receptors shown here come from a woman under 30 in good health.

V is TRBV9 and J is TRBJ1-6; D not resolved. In germline, CDR1 is SGDLS, CDR2 YYNGEE. The length of the CDR3 is 14 residues. V was trimmed by 0 bases and J by 7 bases, leaving 8 bases between them. CDR3 in DNA: TGTGCCAGCAGCGTAGTTTCCCTAAATTCACCCCTCCACTTT. It is translated as CASSVVSLNSPLHF.

This clonotype appeared a few times. V usage is TRBV20-1 and J usage is TRBJ2-4; D is ambiguous. Germline CDR1 DFQATT, CDR2 SNEGSKA (reference sequence). This CDR3 has 18 residues. The ends were cut back, 5 bases at V and 0 bases at J, with 23 bases in the middle. CDR3 region: CSAREAPPAVLAKNIQYF. CDR3 coding DNA: TGCAGTGCTCGTGAGGCCCCACCGGCGGTACTAGCCAAAAACATTCAGTACTTC.

This clonotype was seen only a few times. The chain uses TRBV6-1 and TRBJ2-7, with 13 bases fitting TRBD2. V shed 8 bases, J shed 6 bases, and the junction held 13 bases outside the gene matches. CDR1 MNHNS and CDR2 SASEGT come from the germline V gene. The CDR3 length is 16 residues. The CDR3 protein is CASRSRLAGGASEQYF. The CDR3 nucleotides are TGTGCCAGCCGTTCCCGACTAGCGGGAGGAGCAAGCGAGCAGTACTTC.

The V gene is TRBV20-1, the J gene TRBJ1-2; D remains ambiguous. The germline V gene has CDR1 DFQATT and CDR2 SNEGSKA (reference sequence). The CDR3 spans 12 residues. The V and J ends lost 4 bases and 1 base respectively, with 7 bases between them. The CDR3 DNA follows: TGCAGTGCTACAGACGATAACTATGGCTACACCTTC. This translates into CSATDDNYGYTF.

This clonotype was observed a handful of times. The chain has TRBV4-1 and TRBJ2-1, with 8 bases aligning to TRBD2. J lost 4 bases, V lost 0 bases, and 5 bases had no gene match. Germline V gene lookup returns CDR1 MGHRA and CDR2 YSYEKL. This CDR3 contains 16 residues. CDR3 protein: CASSQDPAGAYNEQFF. CDR3 in DNA: TGCGCCAGCAGCCAAGATCCAGCGGGAGCGTACAATGAGCAGTTCTTC.

The chain employs TRBV4-1 and TRBJ2-4; D gene ambiguous. V was shortened by 8 bases and J by 1 base, with 9 bases between the two germline ends. This CDR3 spans 13 amino acids. Germline lookup yields CDR1 MGHRA and CDR2 YSYEKL. The CDR3 sequence: CASQHTAKNIQYF. The CDR3 nucleotides read TGCGCCAGCCAACATACCGCCAAAAACATTCAGTACTTC.

This clonotype has just a few counts. CDR3 DNA sequence: TGTGCCAGCAGTTTCGGGTTATACACAGATACGCAGTATTTT. Amino acid sequence: CASSFGLYTDTQYF. The rearrangement joins TRBV12-3 or TRBV12-4 to TRBJ2-3; the D is unclear. With 3 bases removed from V and 2 bases from J, the gap between germline ends came to 9 bases. This CDR3 is built from 14 residues.